This TCR beta chain was identified in a study of cytomegalovirus exposure and HLA in healthy donors. The CDR3 is 16 amino acids. The V segment lost 10 bases and the J segment 4 bases; nucleotides outside the gene matches: 15. Germline V gene lookup returns CDR1 SNHLY and CDR2 FYNNEI. Both 60 Vbeta primers and 13 Jbeta primers went into the PCR. Only in-frame clones appear in the TCRdb table, and some are missing; sequencing was by immunoSEQ multiplex PCR. The sample lists around 130,000 clones, under 90% occurring once. This sequence joins TRBV2 and TRBJ1-1, with 10 nucleotides matching TRBD1. This clonotype was sampled from a woman in her forties in good health and CMV-seronegative. Sequencing was performed on PBMCs. CDR3 sequence: CAIEPGQGKLGTEAFF. The CDR3 DNA sequence: TGTGCCATCGAACCGGGACAGGGGAAATTGGGCACTGAAGCTTTCTTT.